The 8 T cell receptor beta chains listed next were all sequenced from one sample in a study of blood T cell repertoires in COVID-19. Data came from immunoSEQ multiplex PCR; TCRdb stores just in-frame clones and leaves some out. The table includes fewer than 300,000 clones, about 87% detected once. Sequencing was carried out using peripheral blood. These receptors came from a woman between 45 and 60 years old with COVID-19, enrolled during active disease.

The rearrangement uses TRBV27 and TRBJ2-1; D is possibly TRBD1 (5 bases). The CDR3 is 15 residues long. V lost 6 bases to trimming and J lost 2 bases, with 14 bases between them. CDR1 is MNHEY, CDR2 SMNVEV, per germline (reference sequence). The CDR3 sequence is CASRFQGSTYNEQFF. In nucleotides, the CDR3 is TGTGCCAGCAGATTCCAGGGAAGCACCTACAATGAGCAGTTCTTC.

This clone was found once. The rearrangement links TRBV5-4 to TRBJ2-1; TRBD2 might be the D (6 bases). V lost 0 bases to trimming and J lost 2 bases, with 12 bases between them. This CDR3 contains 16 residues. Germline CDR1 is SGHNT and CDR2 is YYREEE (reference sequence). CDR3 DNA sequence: TGTGCCAGCAGCTTGGGTCCGGGAGTACCCTACAATGAGCAGTTCTTC. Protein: CASSLGPGVPYNEQFF.

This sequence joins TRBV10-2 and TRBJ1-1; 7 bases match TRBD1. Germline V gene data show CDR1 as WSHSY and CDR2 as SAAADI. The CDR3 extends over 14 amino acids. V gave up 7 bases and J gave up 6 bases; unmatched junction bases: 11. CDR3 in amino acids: CASKIGTASPEAFF. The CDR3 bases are TGCGCCAGCAAAATAGGGACAGCTTCCCCTGAAGCTTTCTTT.

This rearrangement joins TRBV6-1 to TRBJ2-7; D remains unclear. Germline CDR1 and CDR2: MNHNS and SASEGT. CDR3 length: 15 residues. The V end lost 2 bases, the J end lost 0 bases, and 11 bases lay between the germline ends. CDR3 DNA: TGTGCCAGCAGTGAAAGAAGCGTTCCCTCCTACGAGCAGTACTTC. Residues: CASSERSVPSYEQYF.

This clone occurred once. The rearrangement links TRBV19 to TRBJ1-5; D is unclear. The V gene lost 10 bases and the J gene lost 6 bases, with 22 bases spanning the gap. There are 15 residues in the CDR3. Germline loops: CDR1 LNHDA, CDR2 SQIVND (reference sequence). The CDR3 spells CATKPTWRDIQPQHF. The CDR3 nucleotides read TGTGCCACCAAGCCAACGTGGAGGGATATTCAGCCCCAGCATTTT.

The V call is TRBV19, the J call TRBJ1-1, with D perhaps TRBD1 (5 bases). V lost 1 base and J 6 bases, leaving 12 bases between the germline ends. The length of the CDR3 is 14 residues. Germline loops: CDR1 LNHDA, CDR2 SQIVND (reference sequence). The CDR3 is CASSIGGSPPEAFF. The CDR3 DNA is TGTGCCAGTAGTATAGGGGGCAGCCCCCCTGAAGCTTTCTTT.

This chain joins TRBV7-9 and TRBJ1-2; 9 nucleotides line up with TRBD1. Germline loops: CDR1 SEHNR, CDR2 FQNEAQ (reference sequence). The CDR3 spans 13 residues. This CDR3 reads CVEDRGTNYGYTF. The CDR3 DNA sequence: TGTGTCGAGGACAGGGGCACTAACTATGGCTACACCTTC.

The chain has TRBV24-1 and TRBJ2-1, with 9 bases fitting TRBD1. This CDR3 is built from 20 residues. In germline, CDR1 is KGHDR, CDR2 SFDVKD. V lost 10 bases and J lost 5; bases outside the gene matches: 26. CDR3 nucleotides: TGTGCCACGAATCCCCGGGTAGGGACAGGGACAATCAGCGTACACAATGAGCAGTTCTTC. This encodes CATNPRVGTGTISVHNEQFF.